The 18 T cell receptor beta chains below come from one sample, sequenced in a study of control samples from healthy donors and cancer patients (dated by TCRdb to 2020 to 2021). Library preparation was by the immunoSEQ multiplex PCR assay. TCRdb took over this immuneACCESS table, retaining in-frame rearrangements with V and J assigned. Such tables are incomplete; in checked studies, under half of the missing clones stem from an unresolved V gene, and the remainder is unexplained. This sample has under 200,000 clones in its table, and around 95% of those were observed once. The ten largest account for about 8.5% of the sample. Specimen: blood. The source is a woman aged 40 to 50 in good health.

V usage is TRBV5-4 and J usage is TRBJ2-1, with TRBD2 matching over 12 bases. V lost 1 base to trimming and J lost 8 bases; unmatched junction nucleotides: 4. Germline CDR1 reads SGHNT; CDR2 reads YYREEE (reference sequence). This CDR3 has 15 residues. The CDR3 spells CASSLRLAGAHEQFF. CDR3 in DNA: TGTGCCAGCAGCTTGAGACTAGCGGGAGCCCATGAGCAGTTCTTC.

CDR3 sequence: CASSFSLGQDRSEQFF. In DNA form, the CDR3 reads TGTGCCAGCAGTTTCTCCCTAGGACAGGATAGGAGTGAGCAGTTCTTC. This chain uses TRBV6-5 with TRBJ2-1, with 7 nucleotides matching TRBD1. Germline V gene sequence: CDR1 MNHEY, CDR2 SVGAGI. The J segment lost 9 bases and the V segment lost 4 bases, leaving 15 bases of the junction unmatched. CDR3 size: 16 residues.

The genes are TRBV25-1 and TRBJ1-2; D may be TRBD1 (5 bases). V shed 4 bases and J shed 4 bases, with 10 bases lying between them. This CDR3 contains 13 residues. The germline V gene has CDR1 MGHDK and CDR2 SYGVNS. CDR3 nucleotide sequence: TGTGCCAGCAGTGTCCCAGGGAGCTATGGCTACACCTTC. This sequence encodes CASSVPGSYGYTF.

The rearrangement links TRBV6-5 to TRBJ2-1; 15 bases fit TRBD2. Germline CDR1 and CDR2: MNHEY and SVGAGI. V was clipped by 6 bases and J by 8 bases; unmatched bases: 5. This CDR3 has 15 residues. CDR3 DNA sequence: TGTGCCAGCAGGAGGACTAGCGGGGGGGCATATGAGCAGTTCTTC. Encoded protein: CASRRTSGGAYEQFF.

The V gene is TRBV6-5, the J gene TRBJ1-2; 9 nucleotides agree with TRBD1. V was clipped by 6 bases and J by 8 bases; unmatched bases: 7. The CDR3 has 13 residues. CDR1 and CDR2 (germline): MNHEY, SVGAGI. DNA for the CDR3: TGTGCCAGCAGCTGGGGACAGGGACACGGCTACACCTTC. Protein product: CASSWGQGHGYTF.

This clone appeared a single time. This chain connects TRBV5-4 to TRBJ2-5; D is uncertain. Germline CDR1 SGHNT, CDR2 YYREEE (reference sequence). V was cut by 9 bases and J by 0 bases, with 15 bases left in between. This CDR3 region has 14 residues. The CDR3 loop reads CAIYSGFNQETQYF. The CDR3 DNA sequence: TGTGCCATCTATTCCGGGTTTAACCAAGAGACCCAGTACTTC.

This rearrangement joins TRBV12-3 or TRBV12-4 to TRBJ1-4; D might be TRBD1 (5 bases). V lost 5 bases and J lost 13, with 11 bases in between. The CDR3 consists of 11 residues. The CDR3 DNA is TGTGCCAGCAGTCCGGGGGATCTACTGTTTTTT. Translated, it gives CASSPGDLLFF.

This chain links TRBV18 with TRBJ1-2, with 8 bases identical to TRBD1. J lost 4 bases, V lost 6 bases, and 7 bases had no gene match. The germline CDR1 and CDR2 sequences are KGHSH and LQKENI. This CDR3 has 14 residues. This CDR3 is CASSQGQGSYGYTF. As DNA, the CDR3 is TGTGCCAGCTCGCAAGGACAGGGTAGCTATGGCTACACCTTC.

Turning to this clone: The junction differs from germline at one of its ends, possibly a read error. The chain joins TRBV7-2 to TRBJ1-4; D is unresolved. This CDR3 spans 12 amino acids. From germline, CDR1 is SGHTA and CDR2 FQGNSA. The CDR3 is CASSFNFGQFSF. The CDR3 region has the DNA TGTGCCAGCAGCTTTAATTTCGGTCAGTTTAGTTTT.

V usage is TRBV5-3 and J usage is TRBJ1-5; 9 bases line up with TRBD1. TRBV5-3 counts as an open reading frame of uncertain function. There are 14 residues in the CDR3. After removal of 8 bases from V and 4 bases from J, the junction contained 7 bases not matched to a gene. The CDR3 spells CARRDGQGNQPQHF. DNA for the CDR3: TGTGCCAGGAGGGACGGACAGGGGAATCAGCCCCAGCATTTT.

The V and J genes are TRBV10-1 and TRBJ2-2; D ambiguous. V lost 3 bases, J lost 13 bases, and 12 bases lay in between. Germline V gives CDR1 WNHNN, CDR2 SYGVQD (reference sequence). The CDR3 has 12 amino acids. As DNA, the CDR3 is TGCGCCAGCAGTGACCTTCAGCGAGGGCTGTTTTTT. It codes for CASSDLQRGLFF.

This chain connects TRBV10-3 to TRBJ2-3, with 13 bases aligning to TRBD2. The CDR3 runs to 17 residues. V shed 5 bases, J shed 0 bases, and the junction held 5 bases outside the gene matches. Germline CDR1 ENHRY, CDR2 SYGVKD. The CDR3 sequence is CAISPGLAGTSTDTQYF. As DNA, the CDR3 is TGTGCCATCAGTCCGGGACTAGCGGGGACTAGCACAGATACGCAGTATTTT.

The chain combines TRBV7-2 with TRBJ2-7; 9 bases align to TRBD1. CDR1 and CDR2 from the germline V gene are SGHTA and FQGNSA. The CDR3 sequence is 15 residues long. The V and J ends lost 3 bases and 3 bases, in that order; junction bases with no gene match: 6. The CDR3 reads CASSFSGQGFYEQYF. Written as DNA, the CDR3 is TGTGCCAGCAGCTTCTCCGGACAGGGGTTCTACGAGCAGTACTTC.

The chain employs TRBV6-5 and TRBJ1-2; D is ambiguous. V was cut by 0 bases and J by 7 bases, with 12 bases left in between. Germline values: CDR1 MNHEY, CDR2 SVGAGI. The CDR3 has 14 residues. CDR3 sequence reads: CASSYSRLESGYTF. As DNA, the CDR3 is TGTGCCAGCAGTTACTCGAGGTTGGAAAGTGGCTACACCTTC.

This chain uses TRBV3-1 (or the pseudogene TRBV3-2) with TRBJ2-3; 8 nucleotides agree with TRBD2. From germline, CDR1 is LGHDT and CDR2 YNNKEL (reference sequence). The CDR3 has 16 residues. The J segment lost 2 bases and the V segment lost 0 bases, leaving 4 bases of the junction unmatched. DNA of the CDR3: TGTGCCAGCAGCCAAGACACTAGCGGATACACAGATACGCAGTATTTT. This sequence encodes CASSQDTSGYTDTQYF.

The V call is TRBV7-2, the J call TRBJ1-2; unclear D gene. The germline V gene encodes CDR1 SGHTA and CDR2 FQGNSA. The CDR3 totals 12 residues. Trimming removed 1 base at V and 6 bases at J, with 6 bases between. For the CDR3, the DNA is TGTGCCAGCAGCTTAGTTGGTCATGGCTACACCTTC. This sequence encodes CASSLVGHGYTF.

CDR3 DNA sequence: TGCGCCAGCGGCCAGCGACAGGGAAACACTGAAGCTTTCTTT. Protein sequence: CASGQRQGNTEAFF. The V and J genes are TRBV5-1 and TRBJ1-1; 7 positions agree with TRBD1. From germline, CDR1 is SGHRS and CDR2 YFSETQ. J was trimmed by 2 bases and V by 7 bases; bases with no gene match: 8. The CDR3 consists of 14 residues.

The V gene is TRBV11-2, the J gene TRBJ2-7; the D is unclear. The CDR3 has 15 amino acids. V lost 1 base to trimming and J lost 0 bases, with 10 bases between them. Per the germline V gene, CDR1 is SGHAT and CDR2 is FQNNGV. CDR3 amino acids: CASSLATDSSYEQYF. The CDR3 coding sequence is TGTGCCAGCAGCTTAGCGACGGATAGCTCCTACGAGCAGTACTTC.